This T cell receptor (beta chain) was captured by sequencing in a study of metastatic and nonmetastatic thyroid tumors. Overall study: Blood and tumor or nodule tissue repertoires from malignant and benign thyroid patients were compared.

No patient received treatment before thyroid surgery. This clone has a count of ten or more. Using MiXCR, TCRdb re-called clones from the PCR reads. The data contain 9,000 to 13,000 clones, more than 10% of them singletons. Germline V gene sequence: CDR1 SGHTA, CDR2 FQGTGA. V was trimmed by 6 bases and J by 0 bases, leaving 16 bases between them. The CDR3 contains 16 residues. The source of this sequence is a female donor with papillary thyroid cancer or a benign thyroid nodule (not recorded which). Some clones in this sample may be carry-over from other donors' samples. The chain has TRBV7-3 and TRBJ2-3; possible D gene TRBD2, 5 bases. Sequenced material: blood. CDR3 coding DNA: TGTGCCAGCAGGCCTTCAGAGGGCCCTAGCACAGATACGCAGTATTTT. Translated, it gives CASRPSEGPSTDTQYF.